The sequence of this T cell receptor beta chain was determined in a study of blood T cell repertoires in COVID-19. At the level of the study: Italy, Spain and the United States were the sources of the convalescent and acute COVID-19 samples. PBMCs, B-cell-depleted T cells, or T cells provided the cDNA or gDNA that made up the material.

There are 15 residues in the CDR3. Trimming took 4 bases from V and 7 from J, leaving 18 bases between them. Germline CDR1 reads SGDLS; CDR2 reads YYNGEE. Source study methods: Amplifying reference gene primers gave estimates of nucleated cell counts. Only in-frame clones appear in the TCRdb table, and some are missing; sequencing was by immunoSEQ multiplex PCR. V, J and clone size are those of that table, while D and trimming were read from the DNA. The data show under 8,500 clones, less than 85% seen once. This receptor was obtained from a human donor with active COVID-19. The donor label of this sample is uncertain. The V gene is TRBV9, the J gene TRBJ1-5; tentatively, D is TRBD1 (5 bases). Sequencing used peripheral blood. CDR3: CASSTTDRGVQPQHF. CDR3 coding DNA: TGTGCCAGCAGCACCACCGACAGAGGTGTCCAGCCCCAGCATTTT.